Listed below are T cell receptor beta chains from one sample, sequenced in a study of tumor and adjacent non-tumor tissue in lung cancer. TCRdb re-analysed the multiplex PCR reads in MiXCR, keeping a single row per CDR3 protein. The table has 60,000 to 95,000 distinct CDR3 sequences, around four fifths seen once; the top ten hold 9.5% to 15%. Material for sequencing was lung tumor tissue. The receptors originated from a woman aged 45-59 years with non-small cell lung cancer. Each CDR3 is given with its conserved first and last residue. Fields, in order: J gene, V gene, clone size, D gene, CDR3 protein, CDR3 DNA. D genes are given only for firm matches. Where a row states a size, it is once, few, many or the class of an expanded clone; other rows omit it.

TRBJ2-7 | TRBV6-1 | NA | NA | CASSGGSWSGQYF | TGTGCCAGCAGTGGAGGGAGTTGGTCCGGGCAGTACTTC
TRBJ2-3 | TRBV2 | NA | NA | CASSEAGHPDTQYF | TGTGCCAGCAGTGAGGCTGGTCATCCAGATACGCAGTATTTT
TRBJ2-7 | TRBV4-2 | NA | NA | CTSSQVGLDYEQYF | TGTACCAGCAGCCAAGTGGGATTAGATTACGAGCAGTACTTC
TRBJ2-3 | TRBV11-2 | NA | TRBD2 | CASSLDIAGVGRGTDTQYF | TGCGCGAGCAGCTTAGATATAGCGGGAGTAGGACGTGGCACAGATACGCAGTATTTT
TRBJ2-1 | TRBV12-2 | NA | NA | CATRSRLAPRENEQFF | TGTGCAACTCGTTCTCGACTAGCGCCTAGAGAGAATGAGCAGTTCTTC
TRBJ1-2 | TRBV6-6 | NA | NA | CASSPGLSYTF | TGTGCTAGCAGTCCTGGACTGAGCTACACCTTC
TRBJ2-1 | TRBV14 | NA | TRBD2 | CASSRKREAGLAGYNGQFF | TGTGCCAGCAGCCGAAAGCGCGAGGCGGGACTAGCGGGCTACAATGGGCAGTTCTTC
TRBJ2-1 | TRBV4-1 | NA | TRBD2 | CAISQVHMGLAGYHEQFF | TGCGCCATCAGCCAAGTACATATGGGACTAGCGGGATACCATGAGCAGTTCTTC
TRBJ1-2 | TRBV5-1 | few | TRBD1 | CASNQLDRGSDGYTF | TGCGCCAGCAACCAACTGGACAGGGGCTCGGATGGCTACACCTTC
TRBJ2-7 | TRBV6-5 | NA | TRBD2 | CTSKTSGSVTYEEYF | TGTACTAGCAAAACTAGCGGGAGTGTCACCTACGAGGAGTACTTC
TRBJ1-4 | TRBV12-3/TRBV12-4 | NA | NA | CANSTQRGFEKLFF | TGTGCCAACAGCACTCAACGGGGTTTTGAAAAACTGTTTTTT
TRBJ1-2 | TRBV6-6 | NA | NA | CTNSPGTANYGYTF | TGTACCAACAGTCCCGGGACGGCGAACTATGGCTACACCTTC
TRBJ2-7 | TRBV4-1 | NA | NA | CAGSQGGVNNHYDQYF | TGCGCCGGCAGCCAAGGAGGGGTAAACAATCACTACGACCAGTACTTC
TRBJ1-4 | TRBV12-3/TRBV12-4 | NA | NA | CPSSLGAEKLFF | TGTCCTAGCAGTTTGGGCGCTGAAAAACTGTTTTTT
TRBJ1-2 | TRBV29-1 | NA | NA | CGVRTYAGYGYTF | TGCGGCGTTCGGACCTACGCAGGTTATGGCTACACCTTC
TRBJ2-1 | TRBV11-2 | NA | NA | CASSRTWTDNEQFF | TGTGCCAGCAGCCGGACATGGACCGACAATGAACAGTTCTTC
TRBJ1-4 | TRBV18 | NA | NA | CASSPGQDEKLFF | TGTGCCAGCTCACCAGGGCAGGATGAAAAACTGTTTTTT
TRBJ2-2 | TRBV30 | many | NA | CAWSEAGIHTGELFF | TGTGCCTGGAGTGAGGCGGGGATTCACACCGGGGAGCTGTTTTTT
TRBJ2-2 | TRBV12-3/TRBV12-4 | NA | TRBD2 | CASRGLAGGSEVTGELFF | TGTGCCAGCAGAGGACTAGCGGGAGGGTCAGAGGTCACCGGGGAGCTGTTTTTT
TRBJ2-5 | TRBV20-1 | many | TRBD2 | CSANSGRGGPETQYF | TGCAGTGCTAACTCCGGGCGGGGGGGCCCAGAGACCCAGTACTTC
TRBJ1-5 | TRBV14 | once | NA | CASSHTLTRNQPQDF | TGCGCCAGTAGCCATACGTTGACCCGCAATCAGCCCCAGGATTTT
TRBJ2-1 | TRBV10-2 | NA | TRBD2 | CTSSESGGNTSYNEQFF | TGCACCAGCAGTGAGTCGGGGGGTAATACCTCCTACAATGAGCAGTTTTTC
TRBJ2-1 | TRBV6-4 | many | NA | CASSDNEVGEEQFF | TGTGCCAGCAGTGATAACGAGGTCGGCGAAGAGCAGTTCTTC
TRBJ2-1 | TRBV6-1 | NA | TRBD1 | CASTALAGGDEQFF | TGTGCCAGCACTGCTCTGGCAGGGGGCGATGAGCAGTTCTTC
TRBJ2-1 | TRBV6-2/TRBV6-3 | NA | NA | CGSLAPYNEQFF | TGTGGCAGTTTAGCCCCTTACAATGAGCAGTTCTTC
TRBJ2-7 | TRBV20-1 | NA | NA | CSVRQIYKQYF | TGCAGTGTTAGACAGATCTACAAGCAGTATTTC